One and the same sample provided the 31 T cell receptor beta chains below, sequenced in a study of cytomegalovirus exposure and HLA in healthy donors. The PCR used 60 Vbeta and 13 Jbeta primers. Generated by immunoSEQ multiplex PCR, the TCRdb table keeps only in-frame clones and is missing some. The sample includes approximately 150,000 clones, around 79% of them seen just once. The sample comprised PBMCs. The receptors stem from a human donor in good health.

A word on this clone: One end of the junction fails to match germline, which may point to a read error. The chain carries TRBV19 and TRBJ1-5; D gene ambiguous. The CDR3 runs 14 residues. Germline CDR1 reads LNHDA; CDR2 reads SQIVND (reference sequence). The CDR3 here is CASSMGGGWQPQNF. CDR3 DNA sequence: TGTGCCAGTAGCATGGGTGGAGGGTGGCAGCCCCAGAATTTT. Filled out from reference TRBV19 and TRBJ1-5, the complete variable domain reads DGGITQSPKYLFRKEGQNVTLSCEQNLNHDAMYWYRQDPGQGLRLIYYSQIVNDFQKGDIAEGYSVSREKKESFPLTVTSAQKNPTAFYLCASSMGGGWQPQNFGDGTRLSIL.

This clone was seen only a few times. The chain is built from TRBV2 and TRBJ2-1; D may be TRBD2 (5 bases). The ends were cut back, 1 base at V and 9 bases at J, with 13 bases in the middle. The CDR3 runs 14 residues. Germline V gives CDR1 SNHLY, CDR2 FYNNEI. CDR3: CASSEEMEVSEQFF. The CDR3 DNA reads as TGTGCCAGCAGTGAAGAAATGGAGGTGAGTGAGCAGTTCTTC.

The chain recombines TRBV6-6 with TRBJ1-6, with D uncertain. V lost 5 bases to trimming and J lost 5 bases, with 16 bases between them. CDR3 length: 16 amino acids. Germline V lookup: CDR1 MNHNY, CDR2 SVGAGI (reference sequence). The CDR3 nucleotides are TGTGCCAGCAGTAACCAAATAAGGGAGAATAATTCACCCCTCCACTTT. Translation gives CASSNQIRENNSPLHF.

This rearrangement joins TRBV19 to TRBJ2-7, with 7 positions matching TRBD2. V dropped 8 bases and J dropped 6; count of bases not matched to a gene: 10. The V gene's germline CDR1 is LNHDA and CDR2 SQIVND (reference sequence). The length of the CDR3 is 13 residues. The CDR3 sequence is CASSTGTTLEQYF. The CDR3 nucleotides are TGTGCCAGTTCTACCGGGACTACCCTCGAGCAGTACTTC.

In its sample, this clone was seen a few times. The germline gene is not matched at one end of the junction; a read error may be the cause. The gene calls are TRBV7-9 and TRBJ2-7; 9 bases fit TRBD1. Germline V lookup: CDR1 SEHNR, CDR2 FQNEAQ (reference sequence). CDR3 size: 14 residues. In nucleotides, the CDR3 is TGTTCCAGCAGCTTACTGACAGGGGGAGGTGAGCAGTACTTC. It encodes CSSSLLTGGGEQYF.

The chain links TRBV25-1 to TRBJ2-2; possible D gene TRBD2, 6 bases. V lost 7 bases, J lost 5 bases, and 20 bases lay in between. This CDR3 has 16 amino acids. Looked up from germline, CDR1 is MGHDK and CDR2 is SYGVNS. CDR3 amino acids: CASKPPSARGTGELFF. The CDR3, as DNA: TGTGCCAGCAAACCCCCCTCCGCACGGGGGACCGGGGAGCTGTTTTTT.

The J gene is TRBJ2-3, the V gene TRBV5-4; no firm D call. Trimming took 0 bases from V and 1 from J, leaving 12 bases between them. The CDR3 loop spans 16 amino acids. Germline values: CDR1 SGHNT, CDR2 YYREEE (reference sequence). CDR3 sequence (DNA): TGTGCCAGCAGCTTGGACCCCTCGGTCGGCACAGATACGCAGTATTTT. It is translated as CASSLDPSVGTDTQYF.

This clone has a handful of counts. The chain uses TRBV6-5 and TRBJ1-1; no reliable D call. CDR1 is MNHEY and CDR2 is SVGAGI in the germline V gene. This CDR3 contains 13 residues. Trimming took 6 bases from V and 3 from J, leaving 11 bases between them. The CDR3 coding sequence is TGTGCCAGCAGGAGCGGTGATTACACTGAAGCTTTCTTT. Translating gives CASRSGDYTEAFF.

V usage is TRBV27 and J usage is TRBJ2-7, with D hard to call. With 7 bases removed from V and 5 bases from J, the gap between germline ends came to 21 bases. The CDR3 extends over 15 amino acids. The germline CDR1 and CDR2 sequences are MNHEY and SMNVEV (reference sequence). CDR3 protein: CASNVDAGTTDEQYF. The CDR3 nucleotides are TGTGCCAGCAACGTCGACGCAGGCACGACCGACGAGCAGTACTTC.

The J gene is TRBJ1-1, the V gene TRBV18; no firm D call. Germline V gene sequence: CDR1 KGHSH, CDR2 LQKENI. The CDR3 has 16 residues. Trimming left V 1 base short and J 0 bases short, with 12 bases between. CDR3 residues: CASSPHDTDLNTEAFF. CDR3 coding DNA: TGTGCCAGCTCACCACATGACACGGATTTGAACACTGAAGCTTTCTTT.

The chain recombines TRBV7-2 with TRBJ2-5; TRBD1 is a possible D gene (5 bases). Trimming cost V 1 base and J 5 bases, with 20 bases left between them. This CDR3 is 17 amino acids long. Per the germline V gene, CDR1 is SGHTA and CDR2 is FQGNSA. CDR3 DNA sequence: TGTGCCAGCAGCTTAGTTGGACGGACATCCGACGCGGAGACCCAGTACTTC. This translates into CASSLVGRTSDAETQYF.

This chain links TRBV5-1 with TRBJ2-5; the D gene is possibly TRBD1 (6 bases). V was clipped by 4 bases and J by 2 bases, with 9 bases between them. In germline, CDR1 is SGHRS, CDR2 YFSETQ. The CDR3 runs to 13 residues. The CDR3 here is CASSLDRQETQYF. Written as DNA, the CDR3 is TGCGCCAGCAGCCTCGACAGGCAAGAGACCCAGTACTTC.

This chain uses TRBV7-2 with TRBJ2-7; 8 nucleotides match TRBD2. V trimming: 0 bases; J trimming: 7 bases; junction bases outside the gene matches: 11. This CDR3 is built from 16 residues. Germline V CDR1 and CDR2: SGHTA, FQGNSA. CDR3 amino acids: CASSLAPRLGGREQYF. DNA of the CDR3: TGTGCCAGCAGCTTAGCTCCCCGACTAGGCGGGAGGGAGCAGTACTTC.

This clone was seen only once. The chain has TRBV25-1 and TRBJ2-1; 12 bases are shared with TRBD2. Trimming cost V 6 bases and J 10 bases; bases outside gene matches: 10. CDR1 and CDR2 (germline): MGHDK, SYGVNS. There are 15 residues in the CDR3. CDR3 region: CASRDTLGLAGEQFF. DNA for the CDR3: TGTGCCAGCAGAGACACACTTGGACTAGCGGGAGAGCAGTTCTTC.

The gene calls are TRBV4-2 and TRBJ2-1, with 10 nucleotides matching TRBD2. The ends lost 0 bases at V and 6 bases at J; junction bases unmatched: 5. Germline V gene sequence: CDR1 LGHNA, CDR2 YNFKEQ. The CDR3 is 16 amino acids. The CDR3 nucleotides read TGTGCCAGCAGCCAAGAGTCTAGCGGGGGATTCAATGAGCAGTTCTTC. Translation: CASSQESSGGFNEQFF.

The genes are TRBV27 and TRBJ1-3, with a tentative D call TRBD1 (5 bases). The CDR3 is 14 amino acids. Germline assignment: CDR1 MNHEY and CDR2 SMNVEV (reference sequence). Trimming removed 2 bases at V and 2 bases at J, with 7 bases between. CDR3 sequence reads: CASSLGGTGNTIYF. The CDR3 DNA follows: TGTGCCAGCAGTTTAGGGGGGACTGGAAACACCATATATTTT.

For the CDR3, the DNA is TGCGCCAGCAGCCAAGCGTCTGTACCAGGGGGCGGGGGAAACACCATATATTTT. It is translated as CASSQASVPGGGGNTIYF. This rearrangement joins TRBV4-3 to TRBJ1-3; 8 bases map to TRBD1. The germline V gene has CDR1 LGHNA and CDR2 YSLEER. After removal of 1 base from V and 4 bases from J, the junction contained 12 bases not matched to a gene. This CDR3 is 18 amino acids long.

A few counts support this clone. The chain employs TRBV30 and TRBJ1-2; D possibly corresponds to TRBD1 (6 bases). V lost 0 bases, J lost 4 bases, and 12 bases lay in between. The germline gives CDR1 GTSNPN, CDR2 SVGIG (reference sequence). The CDR3 runs to 14 residues. The CDR3, as DNA: TGTGCCTGGAGTGTATTACAGGGATCCTATGGCTACACCTTC. Translated, it gives CAWSVLQGSYGYTF.

The chain couples TRBV25-1 to TRBJ1-5, with 8 positions matching TRBD1. Per the germline V gene, CDR1 is MGHDK and CDR2 is SYGVNS. CDR3 length equals 14 residues. V dropped 8 bases and J dropped 4; count of bases not matched to a gene: 7. CDR3 amino acids: CASGGTGGNQPQHF. Written as DNA, the CDR3 is TGTGCCAGCGGCGGGACAGGAGGAAATCAGCCCCAGCATTTT.

V gene TRBV28 combines with J gene TRBJ1-4, with D possibly TRBD1 on 6 matching bases. Trimming stripped 3 bases from V and 7 bases from J, with 9 bases between. The V gene's germline CDR1 is MDHEN and CDR2 SYDVKM. This CDR3 comprises 13 residues. The CDR3 loop reads CASSFLQGEKLFF. CDR3 in DNA: TGTGCCAGCAGTTTTCTACAGGGTGAAAAACTGTTTTTT.

The gene calls are TRBV7-9 and TRBJ2-3; D remains unclear. The germline V and J ends were trimmed by 1 base and 2 bases, with 7 bases remaining between them. The CDR3 has 14 residues. Germline CDR1 is SEHNR and CDR2 is FQNEAQ (reference sequence). The CDR3 is CASSLGGFTDTQYF. CDR3 DNA: TGTGCCAGCAGCTTAGGCGGATTCACAGATACGCAGTATTTT.

The chain recombines TRBV5-4 with TRBJ1-2; 7 bases align to TRBD1. The germline gives CDR1 SGHNT, CDR2 YYREEE (reference sequence). The V and J ends lost 4 bases and 8 bases, in that order; junction bases with no gene match: 5. This CDR3 comprises 12 residues. CDR3 loop: CASSDDRDGYTF. CDR3 in DNA: TGTGCCAGCAGCGATGACAGGGACGGCTACACCTTC.

The rearrangement uses TRBV12-5 and TRBJ1-3; D is undetermined. This CDR3 contains 12 residues. Germline V gives CDR1 LGHNT, CDR2 FRNRAP. V lost 2 bases and J 8 bases, leaving 7 bases between the germline ends. The chain's CDR3 is CASGLSPDTIYF. The CDR3 DNA sequence: TGTGCTAGTGGTTTGTCTCCCGACACCATATATTTT.

The chain combines TRBV2 with TRBJ2-1; D possibly corresponds to TRBD1 (6 bases). Trimming took off 8 bases at V and 6 bases at J, with 14 bases between the two ends. This CDR3 comprises 13 residues. The germline V gene has CDR1 SNHLY and CDR2 FYNNEI. The CDR3 sequence is CASAVGGLNEQFF. The CDR3 coding sequence is TGTGCCAGCGCGGTAGGGGGTCTCAATGAGCAGTTCTTC.

V and J are TRBV12-5 and TRBJ1-2; 9 bases map to TRBD1. Germline V gene data show CDR1 as LGHNT and CDR2 as FRNRAP. CDR3 length: 13 residues. V was pared by 6 bases and J by 8 bases, with 7 bases of the junction left unmatched. The CDR3 nucleotides are TGTGCTAGTGGCTCGGGACAGGGAGGGGGCTACACCTTC. Translated: CASGSGQGGGYTF. Together with reference TRBV12-5 and TRBJ1-2, the CDR3 gives the full variable domain: DARVTQTPRHKVTEMGQEVTMRCQPILGHNTVFWYRQTMMQGLELLAYFRNRAPLDDSGMPKDRFSAEMPDATLATLKIQPSEPRDSAVYFCASGSGQGGGYTFGSGTRLTVV.

For the CDR3, the DNA is TGTGCCAGTAGTATGCGGGCAGATACGCAGTATTTT. Protein sequence: CASSMRADTQYF. The chain recombines TRBV19 with TRBJ2-3; TRBD2 is a possible D gene (5 bases). Per the germline V gene, CDR1 is LNHDA and CDR2 is SQIVND (reference sequence). This CDR3 contains 12 residues. Deletions cut 3 bases from V and 4 bases from J, with 5 bases between.

V and J are TRBV30 and TRBJ1-2, with unresolved D. V was pared by 4 bases and J by 2 bases, with 11 bases between. Germline CDR1 reads GTSNPN; CDR2 reads SVGIG (reference sequence). This CDR3 region has 13 residues. The CDR3 DNA reads as TGTGCCTGGATGGTGGAGGGAAACTATGGCTACACCTTC. Protein: CAWMVEGNYGYTF.

V and J are TRBV7-8 and TRBJ2-7; D not certain. The CDR3 sequence is 13 residues long. V lost 5 bases and J 2 bases, leaving 10 bases between the germline ends. CDR1 is SGHVS and CDR2 is FQNEAQ in the germline V gene. DNA of the CDR3: TGTGCCAGCAGCCGACATGGAACCTACGAGCAGTACTTC. This codes for CASSRHGTYEQYF.

The V call is TRBV19, the J call TRBJ2-1; D uncertain. V lost 4 bases to trimming and J lost 0 bases, with 10 bases between them. The V gene's germline CDR1 is LNHDA and CDR2 SQIVND (reference sequence). CDR3 length equals 15 residues. This CDR3 reads CASSSKKSSYNEQFF. The CDR3 coding sequence is TGTGCCAGTAGTAGCAAAAAGAGCTCCTACAATGAGCAGTTCTTC.

The table lists this clone with a few counts. This chain uses TRBV28 with TRBJ2-5; TRBD2 is a possible D gene (6 bases). This CDR3 has 12 residues. Germline assignment: CDR1 MDHEN and CDR2 SYDVKM. V shed 9 bases and J shed 4 bases, with 12 bases lying between them. The chain's CDR3 is CASIGEAETQYF. In DNA form, the CDR3 reads TGTGCCAGTATCGGGGAGGCAGAGACCCAGTACTTC.

The rearrangement joins TRBV4-1 to TRBJ2-1; 12 nucleotides line up with TRBD1. From germline, CDR1 is MGHRA and CDR2 YSYEKL. Trimming took 4 bases from V and 5 from J; bases not matched to a gene: 3. The CDR3 length is 15 residues. CDR3 in amino acids: CASSPGQGADNEQFF. In nucleotides, the CDR3 is TGCGCCAGCAGCCCGGGACAGGGGGCAGACAATGAGCAGTTCTTC.